This T cell receptor beta chain was sequenced during a study of early T cells in non-severe SARS-CoV-2 infection. Study context: With bulk RNA from unsorted whole blood as input, sequencing yielded unpaired chains. General observations from the study: Private and CD4 specificities were missed by VDJdb matching, which favored anti-spike CD8 responses.

Unique molecular identifiers were added to individual cDNA molecules. In TCRdb, the 5' RACE reads were re-called with MiXCR into one record per CDR3 protein. The sample has roughly 53,000 distinct CDR3 sequences, about 10% seen once. This clonotype was seen ten or more times. Antigen: not known. Trimming left V 8 bases short and J 2 bases short, with 28 bases between. Germline CDR1 and CDR2: SNHLY and FYNNEI. The CDR3 consists of 19 residues. The chain joins TRBV2 to TRBJ1-3, with D uncertain. The sample here was whole blood, taken at baseline. The clonotype comes from an adult who was a healthcare worker with PCR-confirmed SARS-CoV-2 infection or an uninfected control (not recorded which). CDR3 coding DNA: TGTGCCAGCGGACCCCACCGTTTTCCGATACATGGAACTGGAAACACCATATATTTT. This sequence encodes CASGPHRFPIHGTGNTIYF.